The TCR beta chain described here comes from a study of regulatory T cells in long-lasting Graves disease. Study-wide findings and caveats: There were preferences for TRBV28, TRBJ1-2 and TRBJ2-5 in persistent disease.

In germline, CDR1 is DFQATT, CDR2 SNEGSKA (reference sequence). With V trimmed by 5 bases and J by 3 bases, 9 bases remained unmatched. CDR3 length: 14 residues. This clonotype was observed many times. Its specificity is unknown. The time point here: persistent/refractory GD, antithyroid drugs over 5 years with positive TRAb. RNA isolated from PBMCs was used to make the TCR library. EDTA tubes collected nine milliliters of peripheral blood. The TCR beta library used iRepertoire HTBI primers with Arm-PCR amplification of CDR3. TCRdb analysed the multiplex PCR reads with MiXCR anew, one entry per CDR3 protein. Counted here are roughly 490,000 distinct CDR3 sequences, under 25% occurring once; the ten biggest clones make up about 12%.

The clonotype comes from a female donor with Graves disease. The chain uses TRBV20-1 and TRBJ2-5; 7 bases fit TRBD1. Sequencing used peripheral blood mononuclear cells (PBMCs), obtained when the disease was refractory, from a patient treated with antithyroid drugs. This CDR3 is CSAWSRQGKETQYF. The CDR3 DNA follows: TGCAGTGCTTGGTCGCGACAGGGAAAAGAGACCCAGTACTTC.